The present T cell receptor (beta chain) was sequenced within a study of blood T cells in healthy people across ages. This clonotype was observed a handful of times. V lost 4 bases to trimming and J lost 6 bases, with 14 bases between them. Germline V gene sequence: CDR1 SGHRS, CDR2 YFSETQ. This CDR3 region has 14 residues. Samples each had at least 5 micrograms of total RNA extracted. Primed by a sample-barcoded 5' primer and a J-beta primer mix, a second PCR proceeded for 7 to 11 cycles. TCRdb called the 5' RACE reads again in MiXCR, with one record for every CDR3 protein. The sample shows 1 million or so distinct CDR3 sequences, almost 25% of them seen only once. These data were also reused for a study on T cells of mothers and their children.

V is TRBV5-1 and J is TRBJ2-1; D perhaps matches TRBD1 (5 bases). Sequencing used blood. The TCR comes from a girl aged 2 to 10 in good health. CDR3 loop: CASSPQGSPNEQFF. DNA of the CDR3: TGCGCCAGCAGCCCCCAGGGCTCCCCCAATGAGCAGTTCTTC.